One sample yielded the 5 T cell receptor beta chains listed below, sequenced in a study of blood T cell repertoires in COVID-19. Sequencing used immunoSEQ multiplex PCR; TCRdb keeps in-frame clones, though not all of them. Of fewer than 300,000 clones in the sample, roughly nine tenths were seen once. The source material was peripheral blood. The receptors were sampled from a woman aged 30 to 39 with COVID-19, enrolled during active disease.

CDR3 loop: CASSYGDRGYNEQFF. CDR3 DNA sequence: TGTGCCAGCAGTTACGGGGACAGGGGTTACAATGAGCAGTTCTTC. The chain combines TRBV6-5 with TRBJ2-1, with 10 bases identical to TRBD1. From germline, CDR1 is MNHEY and CDR2 SVGAGI. The CDR3 extends over 15 amino acids. Unmatched junction bases numbered 2, after V lost 2 bases and J lost 4 bases.

The J gene is TRBJ2-5, the V gene TRBV19; TRBD1 aligns across 7 bases. J lost 9 bases, V lost 5 bases, and 12 bases had no gene match. The CDR3 is made up of 14 amino acids. The germline V gene has CDR1 LNHDA and CDR2 SQIVND (reference sequence). Written as DNA, the CDR3 is TGTGCCAGTAGTTCGGCACAGGGGTATGGGGCCCAGTACTTC. Translation gives CASSSAQGYGAQYF.

As DNA, the CDR3 is TGTGCCAGCAGTTACACAGGTCCAGAAAGCTATGGCTACACCTTC. It yields the protein CASSYTGPESYGYTF. The chain employs TRBV27 and TRBJ1-2; possible D gene TRBD1, 5 bases. CDR1 is MNHEY and CDR2 is SMNVEV in the germline V gene (reference sequence). V shed 4 bases and J shed 4 bases, with 16 bases lying between them. This CDR3 region has 15 residues.

The CDR3 is CAISPGVVGEKLFF. CDR3 coding DNA: TGTGCCATCAGCCCAGGGGTCGTAGGGGAAAAACTGTTTTTT. The rearrangement joins TRBV10-3 to TRBJ1-4; D possibly corresponds to TRBD1 (6 bases). The V end lost 6 bases, the J end lost 8 bases, and 16 bases lay between the germline ends. The CDR3 spans 14 residues. Germline CDR1 is ENHRY and CDR2 is SYGVKD.

This chain connects TRBV7-9 to TRBJ2-7; 9 bases agree with TRBD1. The length of the CDR3 is 16 residues. The trim removed 2 bases at V and 2 bases at J, leaving 7 bases unmatched. Germline loops: CDR1 SEHNR, CDR2 FQNEAQ (reference sequence). The CDR3 spells CASSLSWTGVTYEQYF. The CDR3 nucleotides are TGTGCCAGCAGCTTAAGTTGGACAGGGGTGACCTACGAGCAGTACTTC.